The sequence of this TCR beta chain was determined in a study of regulatory T cells in long-lasting Graves disease. Study results and caveats: TRBV28, TRBJ1-2 and TRBJ2-5 were favored in persistent disease.

As to time point: newly diagnosed GD, antithyroid drugs for less than 3 months. There was RNA extracted from PBMCs, and the TCR library was made from it. This clonotype was seen more than once but under ten times. As yet, its antigen is unknown. Germline trimming cut 3 bases from V and 2 bases from J; bases unmatched to any gene: 4. Per germline, CDR1 SGHTA and CDR2 FQGNSA. The CDR3 totals 14 residues. HTBI primers from iRepertoire and Arm-PCR of CDR3 regions yielded the TCR beta libraries. A single record per CDR3 protein comes from TCRdb applying MiXCR to the multiplex PCR reads. The sample holds about 530,000 distinct CDR3 sequences, roughly 15% seen once. These sequences were also reported in another study, on T cells in Graves' hyperthyroidism and ophthalmopathy. That source notes: Patients aged 18 to 65 had newly diagnosed hyperthyroidism that had lasted under 2 months. Model predictions of ophthalmopathy came a median around 7.1 months before onset.

The receptor's source is a woman aged 35-65 years with Graves disease. V and J are TRBV7-2 and TRBJ2-7; 7 bases fit TRBD1. Material: peripheral blood mononuclear cells (PBMCs), obtained at new diagnosis, from a patient treated with antithyroid drugs. The CDR3 loop is CASSFGTVPYEQYF. CDR3 DNA: TGTGCCAGCAGCTTCGGGACAGTACCCTACGAGCAGTACTTC.